This is a list of T cell receptor beta chains from one sample in a study of a mutant IDH1 vaccine in newly diagnosed glioma. Measured with immunoSEQ multiplex PCR; TCRdb has only the in-frame clones, and not every one. The sample comprises some 15,000 clones, 85% to 90% of which are singletons, and 7% to 10% rests with the top ten. The sample in question was PBMCs, obtained from a glioma patient treated with radiotherapy, temozolomide or both. Receptor source: a woman between 35 and 50 years old with glioma. Some clones in this sample may be carry-over from other donors' samples. Both conserved end residues are part of each CDR3. D genes are given only for firm matches. Some rows have no size entry. The others give once, few or many, or a class for an expanded clone.

TRBV10-3	once	TRBJ1-2	13	-	TGTGCCATCAGCGACGGACAGATAGGAGGCTACACCTTC	CAISDGQIGGYTF
TRBV25-1	-	TRBJ1-1	11	-	TGTGCCAGCAGTGACGCGGGTGAAGCTTTCTTT	CASSDAGEAFF
TRBV19	-	TRBJ1-5	14	-	TGTGCCAGTAGAGTTGCCGGACGGAATCAGCCCCAGCATTTT	CASRVAGRNQPQHF
TRBV6-1	-	TRBJ1-2	13	-	TGTGCCAGCAGTGAATTCGGGACCTATGGCTACACCTTC	CASSEFGTYGYTF
TRBV7-9	-	TRBJ2-2	11	-	TGTGCCAGCAGCTTACACGGGGAGCTGTTTTTT	CASSLHGELFF
TRBV9	-	TRBJ2-1	14	TRBD1	TGTGCCAGCAGCTTAACAGGGGCGGGCGATGAGCAGTTCTTC	CASSLTGAGDEQFF
TRBV7-6	-	TRBJ1-2	19	-	TGTGCCAGCAGCTTATATACGGGGGGCGCTCTCGGCTGGAACTATGGCTACACCTTC	CASSLYTGGALGWNYGYTF
TRBV6-6	few	TRBJ1-2	13	-	TGTGCCAGCATACGGGGGCGTAACTATGGCTACACCTTC	CASIRGRNYGYTF
TRBV27	-	TRBJ1-5	15	-	TGTGCCAGCAGTTTAGGGGCGGGGTACAATCAACCCCAGCATTTT	CASSLGAGYNQPQHF
TRBV6-6	-	TRBJ1-3	14	-	TGTGCCAGCACCCTCCCAGGGGCTGGAAACACCATATATTTT	CASTLPGAGNTIYF
TRBV7-6	-	TRBJ2-5	15	TRBD2	TGTGCCAGCAGCTTAGCGGGGGCTAGCGGGGAGACCCAGTACTTC	CASSLAGASGETQYF
TRBV2	-	TRBJ2-3	15	-	TGTGCCAGCAGTGATACCGGGACCCGCACAGATACGCAGTATTTT	CASSDTGTRTDTQYF
TRBV2	-	TRBJ2-5	15	-	TGTGCCAGCAGTGAAGCCCGCTCCGCCCAAGAGACCCAGTACTTC	CASSEARSAQETQYF
TRBV29-1	-	TRBJ1-1	12	-	TGCAGCGTCGAGGGGTTAGGGCTCGAAGCTTTCTTT	CSVEGLGLEAFF
TRBV7-8	-	TRBJ1-2	15	-	TGTGCCAGCAGCTTAAAGTGGTGGTCTAACTATGGCTACACCTTC	CASSLKWWSNYGYTF
TRBV5-1	-	TRBJ2-7	15	-	TGCGCCAGCAGCTCCGCCGGCAGGGCGGAATACGAGCAGTACTTC	CASSSAGRAEYEQYF
TRBV28	-	TRBJ1-3	15	-	TGTGCCAGCAGTTTGATCCAGGGTGCTGGAAACACCATATATTTT	CASSLIQGAGNTIYF
TRBV2	-	TRBJ2-5	15	TRBD2	TGTGCCAGCAGTTTACTAGCGGGCGCCCAAGAGACCCAGTACTTC	CASSLLAGAQETQYF
TRBV12-5	-	TRBJ1-6	14	-	TGTGCTAGTGGTTTGGAGGGGAAGAAGTCACCCCTCCACTTT	CASGLEGKKSPLHF
TRBV6-4	-	TRBJ1-1	13	-	TGTGCCAGCAGTGAGACAGGGAACACTGAAGCTTTCTTT	CASSETGNTEAFF
TRBV30	few	TRBJ1-2	12	-	TGTGCCTGGGAGAGGGCGATAGACGGCTACACCTTC	CAWERAIDGYTF
TRBV4-1	once	TRBJ1-2	15	-	TGCGCCAGCAGCCCCGAGGTACCGGGGAACTATGGCTACACCTTC	CASSPEVPGNYGYTF
TRBV6-1	-	TRBJ2-2	12	-	TGTGCCAGCCGGGAGCTGACCGGGGAGCTGTTTTTT	CASRELTGELFF
TRBV5-1	-	TRBJ2-7	14	TRBD1	TGCGCCAGCAGCTCGGGACAGGGTCCCTACGAGCAGTACTTC	CASSSGQGPYEQYF
TRBV10-3	few	TRBJ1-1	14	TRBD1	TGTGCCATCAACGGACAGGGAGGAACCACTGAAGCTTTCTTT	CAINGQGGTTEAFF
TRBV28	-	TRBJ1-1	14	-	TGTGCCAGCAAATTTGGACAGAAAAACACTGAAGCTTTCTTT	CASKFGQKNTEAFF
TRBV7-9	-	TRBJ2-1	15	TRBD2	TGTGCCAGCAGCCCCGCCGCCCCGGGGGGGAATGAGCAGTTCTTC	CASSPAAPGGNEQFF
TRBV27	-	TRBJ2-5	14	-	TGTGCCAGCGGTAGGAGGGCCGGGGGTGAGACCCAGTACTTC	CASGRRAGGETQYF
TRBV5-1	-	TRBJ2-5	14	-	TGCGCCAGCAGGTCGACAGCGAACCAAGAGACCCAGTACTTC	CASRSTANQETQYF
TRBV29-1	-	TRBJ1-1	13	-	TGCAGCGTTCCTCGGACGGGAAACACTGAAGCTTTCTTT	CSVPRTGNTEAFF